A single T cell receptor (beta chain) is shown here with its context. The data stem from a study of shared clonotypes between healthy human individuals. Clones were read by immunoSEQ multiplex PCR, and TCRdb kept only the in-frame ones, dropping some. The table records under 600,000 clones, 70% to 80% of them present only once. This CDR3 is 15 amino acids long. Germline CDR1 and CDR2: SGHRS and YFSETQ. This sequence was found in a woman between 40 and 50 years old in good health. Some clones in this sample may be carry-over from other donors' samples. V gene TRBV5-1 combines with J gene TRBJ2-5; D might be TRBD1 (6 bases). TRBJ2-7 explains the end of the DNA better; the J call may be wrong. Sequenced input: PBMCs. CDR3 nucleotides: TGCGCCAGCAGCTTTCGGTTCGGGACATTCTACGAGCAGTACTTC. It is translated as CASSFRFGTFYEQYF.